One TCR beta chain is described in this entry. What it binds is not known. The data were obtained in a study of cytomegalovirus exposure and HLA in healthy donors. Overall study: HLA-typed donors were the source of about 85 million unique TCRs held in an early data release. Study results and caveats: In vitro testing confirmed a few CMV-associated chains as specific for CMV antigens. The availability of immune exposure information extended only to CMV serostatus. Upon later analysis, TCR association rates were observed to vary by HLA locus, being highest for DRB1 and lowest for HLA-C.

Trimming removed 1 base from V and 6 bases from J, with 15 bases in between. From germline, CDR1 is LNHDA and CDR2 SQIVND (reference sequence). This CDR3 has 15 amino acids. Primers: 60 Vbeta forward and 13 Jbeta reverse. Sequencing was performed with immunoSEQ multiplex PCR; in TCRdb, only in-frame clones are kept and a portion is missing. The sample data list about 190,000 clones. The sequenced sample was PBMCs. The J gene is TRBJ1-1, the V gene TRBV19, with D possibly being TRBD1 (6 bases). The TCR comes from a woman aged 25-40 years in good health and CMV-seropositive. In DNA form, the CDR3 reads TGTGCCAGTAGTATAGCTCGGGGGGCGACGGCTGAAGCTTTCTTT. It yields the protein CASSIARGATAEAFF.